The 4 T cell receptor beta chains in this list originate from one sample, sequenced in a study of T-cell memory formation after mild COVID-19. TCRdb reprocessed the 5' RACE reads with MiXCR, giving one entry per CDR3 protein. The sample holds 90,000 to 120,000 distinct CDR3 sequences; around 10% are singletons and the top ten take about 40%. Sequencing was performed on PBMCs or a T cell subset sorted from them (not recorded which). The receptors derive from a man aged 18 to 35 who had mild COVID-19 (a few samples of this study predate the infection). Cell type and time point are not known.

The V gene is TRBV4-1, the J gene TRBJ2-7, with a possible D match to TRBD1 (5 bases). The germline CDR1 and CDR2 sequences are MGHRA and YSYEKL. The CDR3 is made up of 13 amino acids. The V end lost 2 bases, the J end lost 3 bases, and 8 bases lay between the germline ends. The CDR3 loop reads CASSQQTVYEQYF. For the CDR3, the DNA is TGCGCCAGCAGCCAACAGACAGTCTACGAGCAGTACTTC.

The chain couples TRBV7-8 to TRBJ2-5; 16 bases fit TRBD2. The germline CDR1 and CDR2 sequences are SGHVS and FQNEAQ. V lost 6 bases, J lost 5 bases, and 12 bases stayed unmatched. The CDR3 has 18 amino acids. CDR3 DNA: TGTGCCAGCAGATCCGGGACTAGCGGGGGGGCCTATATCGAGACCCAGTACTTC. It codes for CASRSGTSGGAYIETQYF.

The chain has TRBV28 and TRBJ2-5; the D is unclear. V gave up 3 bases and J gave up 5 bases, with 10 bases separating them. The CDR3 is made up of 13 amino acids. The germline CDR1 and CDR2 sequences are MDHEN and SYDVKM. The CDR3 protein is CASSFEARETQYF. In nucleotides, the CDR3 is TGTGCCAGCAGTTTTGAAGCCCGGGAGACCCAGTACTTC.

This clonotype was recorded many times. CDR3 region: CSARVITGNTEAFF. CDR3 in DNA: TGCAGTGCTAGAGTCATTACAGGGAACACTGAAGCTTTCTTT. The chain uses TRBV20-1 and TRBJ1-1, with D maybe TRBD1 (5 bases). The CDR3 runs to 14 residues. The ends were cut back, 1 base at V and 1 base at J, with 10 bases in the middle. Germline CDR1 reads DFQATT; CDR2 reads SNEGSKA (reference sequence).